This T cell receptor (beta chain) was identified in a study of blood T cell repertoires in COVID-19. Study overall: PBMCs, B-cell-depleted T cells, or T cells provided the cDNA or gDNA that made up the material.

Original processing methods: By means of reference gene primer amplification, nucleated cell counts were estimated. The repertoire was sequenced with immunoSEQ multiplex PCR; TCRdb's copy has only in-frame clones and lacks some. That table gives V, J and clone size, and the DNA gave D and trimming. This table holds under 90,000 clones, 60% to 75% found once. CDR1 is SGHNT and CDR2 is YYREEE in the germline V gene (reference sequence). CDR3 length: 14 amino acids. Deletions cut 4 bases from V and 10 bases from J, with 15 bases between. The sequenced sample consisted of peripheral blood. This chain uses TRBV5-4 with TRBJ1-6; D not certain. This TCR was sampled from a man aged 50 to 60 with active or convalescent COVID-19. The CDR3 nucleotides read TGTGCCAGCAGCCTTCCCTTATTTGGCTCACCCCTCCACTTT. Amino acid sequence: CASSLPLFGSPLHF.